This T cell receptor (beta chain) was profiled in a study of Graves' ophthalmopathy and Graves' hyperthyroidism (dated by TCRdb to 2016 to 2018). General notes on the study: Peripheral blood samples were taken at the time of initial diagnosis, before any treatment was given. TCR beta repertoire signatures were used to distinguish Graves' ophthalmopathy from Graves' hyperthyroidism and to predict progression to ophthalmopathy. In total, some 130 blood samples were TCR-sequenced: 40 to 45 ophthalmopathy, over 70 hyperthyroidism and about 17 hyperthyroidism-to-ophthalmopathy patients. A discovery set of more than 90 patients (more than 40 ophthalmopathy, 55 to 65 stable hyperthyroidism) was enrolled to explore V-J signatures distinguishing ophthalmopathy from hyperthyroidism. The independent validation cohort included under 20 hyperthyroidism patients plus 17 patients who later progressed from hyperthyroidism to ophthalmopathy. T-cell repertoires of thyroid tissue and blood were compared in over 5 hyperthyroidism patients. After sampling, hyperthyroidism patients received methimazole starting at 30 mg daily, and ophthalmopathy patients received high-dose intravenous methylprednisolone. Summary of the overall study and its limitations: The 13-signature model separated ophthalmopathy from stable hyperthyroidism with over 85% sensitivity and around 84% specificity in cross-validation, and 80%/75% in the test set. In validation, the model predicted ophthalmopathy progression with 70.59% sensitivity and approximately 78% specificity; some 13 predicted patients were CT-confirmed with GO in a median of approximately 6.5 months. Most of the expanded thyroid clonotypes with a frequency above 0.001 were also detected in blood, and it was suggested that the thyroid immune response may be reflected by blood repertoires. No statistical method was used to set the sample size in advance, and the investigators knew which group each participant was assigned to.

V and J lose 2 bases and 4 bases, and a span of 19 bases separates them. The CDR3 numbers 16 residues from cysteine through phenylalanine. Only CDR3 DNA is held: 48 bases, read in frame from base 1. The germline V gene specifies SGHRS as CDR1 and YFSETQ as CDR2. TCR beta CDR3 regions were amplified from RNA transcripts for repertoire sequencing. The first round of RT-PCR was done with HTBI primers and the Qiagen OneStep RT-PCR kit, and was followed by a second round of multiplex PCR, then size selection and purification. Sequencing of the libraries was carried out on an Illumina HiSeq2000 in paired-end mode with 100 bp reads. The authors' analysis ran thus. SOAPnuke was used to process the reads, throwing out any read that had adapters, had uncalled bases, had a mean Phred below 15, or lacked an exact constant-primer or identifier match. COPE v1.2.5 was used to merge the high-quality paired reads. Clonotypes were defined as unique nucleotide sequences and were aligned to IMGT TRB V, D and J references using MiTCR v1.1. The analysis was limited to V-J combinations with a frequency above 0.0001, which together covered 98% to 99.2% of repertoires. For each V-J combination, a TCR clonal expansion and chaos score was defined as F50 clonal expansion divided by the chaos observed in the TCRdist matrix. Features were reduced by Welch's t-statistics and random forest to around 13 V-J combinations, which fed a naive Bayes classifier. The similarity between thyroid and blood repertoires was quantified using the Morisita-Horn index. TCRdb cleaned the public reads at Q25 with fastp, built clones with MiXCR and kept in-frame beta chains. For every CDR3 protein sequence, its rows merge into one entry that carries the most common genes and DNA. These V and J calls originate from TCRdb's pipeline instead of the authors' own analysis. The sample includes about 740,000 distinct CDR3 sequences, with roughly 40% observed a single time. 40% to 55% of the sample comes from the top ten.

This clonotype was found a few times. This receptor's antigen is unknown. Base qualities are missing; no much larger clone stands one base away. The ophthalmopathy patients had moderately to severely active disease, with a Clinical Activity Score of 3 or higher, a NOSPECS grade of 4 or higher, and a disease duration of less than 3 months. Patients with other autoimmune diseases, uncontrolled infections, pregnancy or lactation were excluded from the study. Diagnosis was based on clinical symptoms, serum thyroxine, TRAb, thyroid ultrasound and orbital computed tomography. Using Ficoll-Paque density gradient centrifugation, PBMCs were isolated from 8.5 to 10 ml of fresh peripheral blood. Trizol reagent was used to extract the total RNA, and its quality was then checked on an Agilent 2100 Bioanalyzer.

This receptor was taken from an adult man with Graves' ophthalmopathy. Sample: peripheral blood. The V and J segments used are TRBV5-1 and TRBJ2-7, with the D gene call left open. The DNA is TGCGCCAGCAGCTTCGGTACTACCGAAATGACTTACGAGCAGTACTTC. Its coded protein is CASSFGTTEMTYEQYF.